Listed below are T cell receptor beta chains from one sample, sequenced in a study of control samples from healthy donors and cancer patients. This table comes from immunoSEQ multiplex PCR, and its TCRdb copy is limited to in-frame clones, with some not included. The table shows about 160,000 clones, with around 94% occurring only once. The source material was PBMCs. The receptors originated from a man aged 60-69 years with colorectal cancer. Each CDR3 is given with its conserved first and last residue. A D gene is named only where the DNA matches it firmly. Expanded clones get a size class; other rows say once, few or many, or leave the size out.

TRBV10-2	TRBD1	TRBJ1-5	NA	CASSLTGDQPQHF	TGCGCCAGCAGTTTGACAGGGGATCAGCCCCAGCATTTT
TRBV3-1/TRBV3-2	NA	TRBJ2-2	NA	CASSTRLVPTGELFF	TGTGCCAGCAGCACACGACTAGTACCCACCGGGGAGCTGTTTTTT
TRBV10-2	NA	TRBJ2-5	once	CASTRGAQETQYF	TGCGCCAGCACTCGGGGGGCCCAAGAGACCCAGTACTTC
TRBV5-1	TRBD1	TRBJ2-7	NA	CASSYGQGVDEQYF	TGCGCCAGCAGCTACGGACAGGGTGTCGACGAGCAGTACTTC
TRBV19	TRBD2	TRBJ2-1	NA	CASSGGLAGPITSYNEQFF	TGTGCCAGTAGTGGGGGACTAGCGGGACCGATCACCTCCTACAATGAGCAGTTCTTC
TRBV10-3	NA	TRBJ1-1	NA	CAISESGTMNTEAFF	TGTGCCATCAGTGAGTCCGGCACGATGAACACTGAAGCTTTCTTT
TRBV30	NA	TRBJ1-2	NA	CAWSGRNYGYTF	TGTGCCTGGAGTGGAAGGAACTATGGCTACACCTTC
TRBV4-1	TRBD1	TRBJ1-2	NA	CASSQDRQGGGYTF	TGCGCCAGCAGCCAAGATAGACAGGGCGGTGGCTACACCTTC
TRBV3-1/TRBV3-2	NA	TRBJ2-1	NA	CASSQGLLYNEQFF	TGTGCCAGCAGCCAAGGACTACTTTACAATGAGCAGTTCTTC
TRBV10-2	NA	TRBJ1-2	NA	CASSESSRIRGYTF	TGCGCCAGCAGTGAGTCGAGTCGGATCAGGGGCTACACCTTC
TRBV12-3/TRBV12-4	TRBD1	TRBJ1-6	NA	CASRGQGKDPLHF	TGTGCCAGCAGGGGACAGGGCAAAGATCCCCTCCACTTT
TRBV5-6	NA	TRBJ1-2	NA	CASSLVVTNYGYTF	TGTGCCAGCAGCTTGGTTGTTACTAACTATGGCTACACCTTC
TRBV20-1	TRBD1	TRBJ1-3	NA	CSASNAGTVGSGNTIYF	TGCAGTGCTAGTAACGCCGGGACAGTCGGCTCTGGAAACACCATATATTTT
TRBV6-5	TRBD1	TRBJ1-2	once	CASSRYRGEWGGYTF	TGTGCCAGCAGCCGTTACAGGGGGGAGTGGGGTGGCTACACCTTC
TRBV2	TRBD2	TRBJ2-7	NA	CASSEGGEQYF	TGTGCCAGCAGTGAGGGGGGGGAACAGTACTTC
TRBV19	NA	TRBJ2-2	NA	CASSIQGTGELFF	TGTGCCAGTAGCATACAGGGCACCGGGGAGCTGTTTTTT
TRBV18	NA	TRBJ2-3	few	CASSPSTDTQYF	TGTGCCAGCTCACCTAGCACAGATACGCAGTATTTT